Below, 6 T cell receptor beta chains from the same sample are listed, as sequenced in a study of cytomegalovirus exposure and HLA in healthy donors. The primer mix had 60 Vbeta and 13 Jbeta primers. The data were produced by immunoSEQ multiplex PCR, yet TCRdb's version contains in-frame clones alone and is incomplete. The profile shows over 100,000 clones, roughly 80% of them singletons. The sequenced sample consisted of PBMCs. The origin of the receptors is a man between 25 and 39 years old in good health and CMV-seronegative.

The V call is TRBV7-2, the J call TRBJ1-2, with 8 bases fitting TRBD1. J gave up 7 bases and V 1 base, and 8 bases lay outside the gene matches. The CDR3 length is 15 residues. CDR1 is SGHTA and CDR2 is FQGNSA in the germline V gene. This chain's CDR3 is CASSLVGQGAGGYTF. CDR3 DNA sequence: TGTGCCAGCAGCTTAGTTGGGCAGGGGGCTGGTGGCTACACCTTC.

To note about this clone: One end of the junction does not line up with germline, which may come from a read error. The CDR3 bases are TGTGCCAGCAGCAATCCGGGACTAGCGGGGGGCCGCACAAATACGCAGTATTTT. Translating it yields CASSNPGLAGGRTNTQYF. This chain links TRBV11-2 with TRBJ2-3; TRBD2 agrees at 15 bases. The CDR3 loop spans 18 amino acids. From germline, CDR1 is SGHAT and CDR2 FQNNGV.

The CDR3 nucleotides read TGTGCCACGGGATGGGACATTCTTAACTATGGCTACACCTTC. Amino acid sequence: CATGWDILNYGYTF. V and J are TRBV6-6 and TRBJ1-2, with D possibly TRBD1 on 6 matching bases. This CDR3 contains 14 residues. V dropped 10 bases and J dropped 1 base, with 16 bases sitting between them. Germline CDR1 MNHNY, CDR2 SVGAGI (reference sequence).

The gene calls are TRBV9 and TRBJ2-1, with D possibly being TRBD1 (5 bases). In germline, CDR1 is SGDLS, CDR2 YYNGEE. V was pared by 0 bases and J by 5 bases, with 12 bases between. There are 15 residues in the CDR3. CDR3 residues: CASSVGSGWNNEQFF. DNA for the CDR3: TGTGCCAGCAGCGTAGGTTCAGGGTGGAACAATGAGCAGTTCTTC.

This clone has only a few counts. This chain connects TRBV28 to TRBJ2-3; tentatively, D is TRBD2 (5 bases). CDR1 is MDHEN, CDR2 SYDVKM, per germline. The CDR3 runs to 16 residues. V lost 2 bases to trimming and J lost 2 bases, with 14 bases between them. The CDR3 bases are TGTGCCAGCAGTTTAGTGAGGATGAGGGACACAGATACGCAGTATTTT. Its protein is CASSLVRMRDTDTQYF.

V is TRBV4-1 and J is TRBJ2-3; 8 nucleotides line up with TRBD2. The CDR3 runs to 17 residues. Unmatched junction bases numbered 11, after V lost 0 bases and J lost 6 bases. In germline, CDR1 is MGHRA, CDR2 YSYEKL. CDR3 amino acids: CASSQEGSGGARDTQYF. As DNA, the CDR3 is TGCGCCAGCAGCCAAGAAGGATCGGGGGGGGCCAGGGATACGCAGTATTTT.